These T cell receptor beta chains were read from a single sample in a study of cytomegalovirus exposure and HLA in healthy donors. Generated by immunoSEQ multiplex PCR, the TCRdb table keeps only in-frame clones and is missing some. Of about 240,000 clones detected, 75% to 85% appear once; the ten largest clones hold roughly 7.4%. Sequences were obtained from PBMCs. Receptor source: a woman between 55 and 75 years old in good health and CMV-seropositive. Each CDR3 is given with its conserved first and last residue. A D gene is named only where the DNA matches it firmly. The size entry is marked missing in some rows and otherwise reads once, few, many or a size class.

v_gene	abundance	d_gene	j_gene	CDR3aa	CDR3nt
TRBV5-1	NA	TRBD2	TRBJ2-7	CASSLAEGLADEQYF	TGCGCCAGCAGCTTGGCCGAGGGACTAGCCGACGAGCAGTACTTC
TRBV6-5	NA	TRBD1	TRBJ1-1	CASSYGSGGFNTEAFF	TGTGCCAGCAGTTACGGGTCAGGGGGCTTTAACACTGAAGCTTTCTTT
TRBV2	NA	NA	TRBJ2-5	CASSEHSQETQYF	TGTGCCAGCAGTGAACACTCCCAAGAGACCCAGTACTTC
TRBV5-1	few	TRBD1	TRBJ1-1	CASSAYTGANTEAFF	TGCGCCAGCAGCGCGTACACAGGGGCGAACACTGAAGCTTTCTTT
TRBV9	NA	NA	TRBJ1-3	CASSHDSSSGNTIYF	TGTGCCAGCAGCCATGACTCCAGCTCTGGAAACACCATATATTTT
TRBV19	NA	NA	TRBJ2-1	CASNQGPEQFF	TGTGCCAGTAACCAGGGGCCGGAGCAGTTCTTC
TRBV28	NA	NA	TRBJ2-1	CASSLLYNEQFF	TGTGCCAGCAGTTTACTTTACAATGAGCAGTTCTTC
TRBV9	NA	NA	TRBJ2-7	CASSSQRDNYEQYF	TGTGCCAGCAGCTCGCAGCGGGACAATTACGAGCAGTACTTC
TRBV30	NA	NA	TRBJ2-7	CAWSAYGFTYEQYF	TGTGCCTGGAGTGCCTACGGGTTTACCTACGAGCAGTACTTC
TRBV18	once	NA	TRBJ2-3	CASSPVGAISTDTQYF	TGTGCCAGCTCACCGGTGGGGGCAATTAGTACAGATACGCAGTATTTT
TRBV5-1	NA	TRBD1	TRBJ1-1	CASSTPLTGGEGMNTEAFF	TGCGCCAGCAGCACTCCTTTGACAGGGGGCGAAGGGATGAACACTGAAGCTTTCTTT
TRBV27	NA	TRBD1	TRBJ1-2	CASAGQGARGYTF	TGTGCCAGCGCCGGACAGGGGGCGAGAGGCTACACCTTC
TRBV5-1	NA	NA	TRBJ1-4	CASSEGLRGPTNEKLFF	TGCGCCAGCAGCGAGGGTCTCAGGGGCCCAACTAATGAAAAACTGTTTTTT
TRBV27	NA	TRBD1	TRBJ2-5	CASSRQGGELTQYF	TGTGCCAGCAGTCGACAGGGTGGGGAGTTGACCCAGTACTTC
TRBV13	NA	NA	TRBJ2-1	CASSLSPSFNEQFF	TGTGCCAGCAGCTTAAGTCCTAGTTTTAATGAGCAGTTCTTC
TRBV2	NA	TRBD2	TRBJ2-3	CASRTSGRGDTQYF	TGTGCCAGCAGGACTAGCGGGAGAGGAGATACGCAGTATTTT
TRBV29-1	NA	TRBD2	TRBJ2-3	CSTGGGSGSTDTQYF	TGCAGCACCGGGGGGGGTAGCGGTAGCACAGATACGCAGTATTTT
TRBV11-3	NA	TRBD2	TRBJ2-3	CASSLGGGGTDTQYF	TGTGCCAGCAGCTTAGGGGGAGGGGGCACAGATACGCAGTATTTT
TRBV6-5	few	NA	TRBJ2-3	CASNRGGLNTQYF	TGTGCCAGCAACAGGGGGGGTTTGAATACGCAGTATTTT
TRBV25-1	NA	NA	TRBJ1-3	CASSEPIGNTIYF	TGTGCCAGCAGTGAACCTATAGGAAACACCATATATTTT
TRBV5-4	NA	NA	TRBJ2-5	CASSLARGVQETQYF	TGTGCCAGCAGCTTGGCCAGGGGGGTCCAAGAGACCCAGTACTTC
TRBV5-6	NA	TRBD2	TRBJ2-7	CASSERLAGSYEQYF	TGTGCCAGCAGCGAAAGACTAGCGGGGAGCTACGAGCAGTACTTC
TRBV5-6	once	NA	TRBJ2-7	CASSQYRAGEQYF	TGTGCCAGCAGCCAGTACAGGGCCGGGGAGCAGTACTTC
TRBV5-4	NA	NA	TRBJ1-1	CASSLGRSAVNTEAFF	TGTGCCAGCAGCTTGGGACGGAGTGCAGTGAACACTGAAGCTTTCTTT
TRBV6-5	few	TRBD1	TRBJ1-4	CASSAQGAMGEKLFF	TGTGCCAGCAGCGCACAGGGGGCTATGGGTGAAAAACTGTTTTTT
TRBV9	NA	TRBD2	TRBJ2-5	CASSVAGGRAGETQYF	TGTGCCAGCAGCGTAGCCGGCGGGAGGGCCGGGGAGACCCAGTACTTC